Listed below are T cell receptor beta chains from one sample, sequenced in a study of cytomegalovirus exposure and HLA in healthy donors. Method: immunoSEQ multiplex PCR; TCRdb's copy keeps in-frame clones and lacks some. In the table there are 150,000 or so clones, approximately 77% of which are singletons. The sample taken for sequencing was PBMCs. The receptor source for this set is a male donor in good health and CMV-seronegative. CDR3s leave out the opening cysteine and the closing phenylalanine or tryptophan. Each record gives: J gene, V gene, CDR3 protein.

TRBJ1-2	TRBV6-5	ASGGQGSYGYT
TRBJ2-1	TRBV19	ASAPSSYNEQF
TRBJ1-5	TRBV5-1	ASSSTGSGNQPQH
TRBJ1-6	TRBV6-1	ASSERTLEASPLH
TRBJ2-1	TRBV4-2	ASSQDLAGTSYNEQF
TRBJ2-2	TRBV7-9	ASSSPFGTADGTGELF
TRBJ2-7	TRBV9	ASSVDASGDEQY
TRBJ2-5	TRBV30	AMGRAGVETQY
TRBJ1-1	TRBV2	ASRRSTGQHTEAF
TRBJ2-1	TRBV19	ASSLELAGGGNEQF
TRBJ2-1	TRBV5-4	ASSNYSGRDVNEQF
TRBJ2-5	TRBV6-5	ASRAGTGVETQY
TRBJ1-1	TRBV7-3	ASSLGRGGTEAF
TRBJ1-2	TRBV7-2	ASSLLAGLGGYT
TRBJ2-7	TRBV7-8	ASSFATMGQGSYEQY